This note documents a single T cell receptor (beta chain) sequence. The antigen is undetermined. From unsorted bulk tissue weighing roughly 17-34 mg, DNA and RNA were co-extracted. Those sampled were patients whose primary liver carcinoma was treated by surgical resection. The patients, who had chronic HBV infection, were treatment-naive (untreated). These data are taken from a study of tumor-infiltrating lymphocytes in primary liver carcinoma. Study outcomes and limitations: Reduced overlap was seen in tumor-adjacent and tumor-blood pairs versus tumor region pairs. Blood fell significantly below tumors in its top-250-clone fraction (p = 0.039).

A primer in the constant region served to generate TCR beta cDNA from roughly 450 ng of total RNA. Employing slightly modified ARM-PCR, three nested multiplex PCR rounds were run, and these gave rise to the TCR beta libraries. Two initial PCR rounds of about 10 cycles each paired TRBV1-TRBV30 forward primers with a C-beta reverse primer. TCRdb re-analysed the multiplex PCR reads in MiXCR, keeping a single row per CDR3 protein. The sample comprises 85,000 to 100,000 distinct CDR3 sequences, 68% of which are singletons, and under 30% rests with the top ten. V shed 5 bases, J shed 9 bases, and the junction held 8 bases outside the gene matches. The CDR3 has 14 residues. The germline V gene encodes CDR1 MDHEN and CDR2 SYDVKM.

The receptor was isolated from a man aged 35-49 years with primary liver carcinoma and hepatitis B virus infection. The sequenced sample consisted of tumor-adjacent normal liver tissue. The chain carries TRBV28 and TRBJ2-1; TRBD1 matches at 9 bases. DNA of the CDR3: TGTGCCAGCAGTGACCGGGACAGGGAAGCTGAGCAGTTCTTC. It is translated as CASSDRDREAEQFF.